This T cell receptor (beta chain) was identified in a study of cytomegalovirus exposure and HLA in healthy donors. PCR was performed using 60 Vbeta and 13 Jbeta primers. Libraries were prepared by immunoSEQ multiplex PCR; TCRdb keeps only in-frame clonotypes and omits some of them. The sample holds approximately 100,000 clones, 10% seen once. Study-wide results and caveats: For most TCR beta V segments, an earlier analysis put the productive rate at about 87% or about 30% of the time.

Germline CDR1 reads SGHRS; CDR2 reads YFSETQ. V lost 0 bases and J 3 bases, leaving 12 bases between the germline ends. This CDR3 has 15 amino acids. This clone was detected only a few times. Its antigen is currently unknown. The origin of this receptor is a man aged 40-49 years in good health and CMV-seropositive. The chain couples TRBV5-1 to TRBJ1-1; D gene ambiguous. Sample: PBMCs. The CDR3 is CASSLGSNLDTEAFF. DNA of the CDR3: TGCGCCAGCAGCTTGGGTTCTAACTTGGACACTGAAGCTTTCTTT.